The clone carrying this TCR beta chain has just a few counts. Its antigen is still unknown. This specimen comes from a study of T-cell reconstitution after alpha-beta-depleted transplantation in children. General study findings and limits: Surviving recipient T cells and thymic progenitors underlay high day-60 TCRbeta diversity in some patients.

Unique molecular identifiers featured in how the TCRbeta library was prepared. TCRdb independently ran MiXCR on the PCR reads; one entry per CDR3 protein. The sample carries 250,000 to 400,000 distinct CDR3 sequences, 23% recorded once. This CDR3 region has 17 residues. With V trimmed by 4 bases and J by 2 bases, 11 bases remained unmatched. Germline V gives CDR1 MGHRA, CDR2 YSYEKL. The V and J genes are TRBV4-1 and TRBJ2-7, with 10 nucleotides matching TRBD1. The sample here was PBMCs, mostly from graft donor cells, taken 180 days after TCRalphabeta/CD19-depleted stem cell transplant. This receptor was taken from a male patient younger than 18 who had a stem cell transplant for acute lymphoblastic leukemia, so the T cells may come from the graft donor. CDR3 region: CASSPRQMTGGTYEQYF. The CDR3 DNA sequence: TGCGCCAGCAGCCCTCGCCAAATGACAGGGGGCACCTACGAGCAGTACTTC.